The T cell receptor (beta chain) under discussion was sequenced for a study of control samples from healthy donors and cancer patients. TCRdb's table, derived via immunoSEQ multiplex PCR, lists solely in-frame clones and lacks some. This sample has more than 75,000 clones, with approximately 84% found just once. Losses at the gene ends were 6 bases for V and 2 bases for J; bases not matched to a gene: 7. The CDR3 is 15 amino acids. Looked up from germline, CDR1 is KGHSH and CDR2 is LQKENI. The rearrangement joins TRBV18 to TRBJ1-5; 7 bases are a match to TRBD1. This clonotype originated in a man between 65 and 85 years old with lung cancer. Sequenced input: PBMCs. DNA for the CDR3: TGTGCCAGCTCCCAATCAACAGGGGGCAATCAGCCCCAGCATTTT. Its translation: CASSQSTGGNQPQHF.